The T cell receptor beta chain described here comes from a study of CD8 T cells in ankylosing spondylitis. Study results and limitations: The clones that were linked to disease were reported to be significantly enriched in matched synovial fluid samples from ankylosing spondylitis patients.

Worth noting for this clonotype: Its antigen is currently unknown.

TCRdb independently ran MiXCR on the 5' RACE reads; one entry per CDR3 protein. The sample yields 350,000 or so distinct CDR3 sequences, roughly 14% seen once. V was clipped by 8 bases and J by 3 bases, with 20 bases between them. Germline values: CDR1 MNHNS, CDR2 SASEGT. The CDR3 is 15 amino acids. The chain employs TRBV6-1 and TRBJ2-7; D is unclear. Sequencing input: blood, either unsorted or a sorted T cell fraction (not recorded which). The TCR was taken from a male donor with ankylosing spondylitis or in good health (not recorded which). CDR3 coding DNA: TGTGCCAGCCGCACAGTTACTGTTTTAAACTACGAGCAGTACTTC. The encoded protein is CASRTVTVLNYEQYF.